The rows below give T cell receptor beta chains drawn from one sample of a study of T cells after yellow fever vaccination. A single record per CDR3 protein comes from TCRdb applying MiXCR to the 5' RACE reads. The data show about 210,000 distinct CDR3 sequences, roughly 3% seen once. The sample consisted of CD4+ T cells sorted from PBMCs, taken 10 days after the yellow fever booster vaccination. All receptors come from a man between 18 and 29 years old who received the YFV17D yellow fever vaccine. Both conserved end residues are part of each CDR3. A D gene is named only where the DNA matches it firmly. Expanded clones get a size class; other rows say once, few or many, or leave the size out.

V gene	CDR3 length	clone size	J gene	D gene	CDR3 DNA	CDR3 protein
TRBV6-6	15	few	TRBJ2-1	TRBD1	TGTGCCAGCAGTTACTCGAGGACAGGGGACAATGAGCAGTTCTTC	CASSYSRTGDNEQFF
TRBV5-1	15	many	TRBJ2-1	TRBD2	TGCGCCAGCAGCTTGATCGGGGGGGCCTACAATGAGCAGTTCTTC	CASSLIGGAYNEQFF
TRBV7-8	15	.	TRBJ2-3	TRBD2	TGTGCCACCACCAGGTGGGGGGGAAGCACAGATACGCAGTATTTT	CATTRWGGSTDTQYF
TRBV4-3	17	many	TRBJ1-4	TRBD1	TGCGCCAGCAGCCAAGAATCCAGGGGGCTGGGGGATGAAAAACTGTTTTTT	CASSQESRGLGDEKLFF
TRBV6-2/TRBV6-3	15	many	TRBJ2-1	TRBD1	TGTGCCAGCAGTCCCGGGACAGGGTCTAACAATGAGCAGTTCTTC	CASSPGTGSNNEQFF
TRBV7-3	13	.	TRBJ1-2	.	TGTGCCAGCAGCCGCCAGGCGGACTATGGCTACACCTTC	CASSRQADYGYTF
TRBV5-1	14	many	TRBJ1-1	TRBD1	TGCGCCAGCAGCTTGAGTCAGGGGGCCACTGAAGCTTTCTTT	CASSLSQGATEAFF
TRBV10-1	15	many	TRBJ1-1	.	TGCGCCAGCAGTGATGGCGCAGGGATGAACACTGAAGCTTTCTTT	CASSDGAGMNTEAFF
TRBV7-8	14	few	TRBJ2-1	.	TGTGCCAGCAGCTCCCAGGGTGGAGGGAAGGAGCAGTTCTTC	CASSSQGGGKEQFF
TRBV7-2	15	.	TRBJ1-4	TRBD1	TGTGCCAGCAGCCGAACAGGGGCTCTGGGGGAAAAACTGTTTTTT	CASSRTGALGEKLFF
TRBV12-3/TRBV12-4	15	many	TRBJ1-5	.	TGTGCCAGCAGTTTATCGGGCGAGGGAAATCAGCCCCAGCATTTT	CASSLSGEGNQPQHF
TRBV20-1	15	few	TRBJ2-3	TRBD2	TGCAGCCTACGGCTAGCGGGGGAGAGCACAGATACGCAGTATTTT	CSLRLAGESTDTQYF
TRBV7-2	15	many	TRBJ1-2	TRBD1	TGTGCCAGCAGCTTTCCTGGACAGGAATCCTATGGCTACACCTTC	CASSFPGQESYGYTF
TRBV27	15	many	TRBJ2-2	.	TGTGCCAGCAGTTTATTTTGGGGCCGGACCGGGGAGCTGTTTTTT	CASSLFWGRTGELFF
TRBV5-1	13	many	TRBJ2-3	.	TGCGCCAGCAGAACGACAGACACAGATACGCAGTATTTT	CASRTTDTDTQYF
TRBV19	16	few	TRBJ2-1	.	TGTGCCAGTAGTATGGGAACAGGGCGGAGGTACAATGAGCAGTTCTTC	CASSMGTGRRYNEQFF
TRBV25-1	14	.	TRBJ1-2	.	TGTGCCAACAAGCCTAAGGGTTTTGAGCCGGGCTACACCTTC	CANKPKGFEPGYTF
TRBV20-1	15	.	TRBJ2-1	TRBD2	TGCAGTGCTTACCGAGCGGGGGGGCATCGTAATGAGCAGTTCTTC	CSAYRAGGHRNEQFF
TRBV6-2/TRBV6-3	17	.	TRBJ1-2	.	TGTGCCAGCAGTGACCCCAGGGGAACCTACGCTAACTATGGCTACACCTTC	CASSDPRGTYANYGYTF
TRBV4-3	15	.	TRBJ1-2	.	TGCGCCAGCAGCCAGGACTCACGACACGACTATGGCTACACCTTC	CASSQDSRHDYGYTF
TRBV5-5	15	many	TRBJ2-5	TRBD1	TGTGCCAGCAGCTTCCCAACAGGGGTAGACGAGACCCAGTACTTC	CASSFPTGVDETQYF
TRBV5-6	16	many	TRBJ1-5	.	TGTGCCAGCAGCTTAAGGGGGGGTCTCTGGAATCAGCCCCAGCATTTT	CASSLRGGLWNQPQHF
TRBV2	14	many	TRBJ2-7	.	TGTGCCTGGCCACGTGAGGACCACTCCTACGAGCAGTACTTC	CAWPREDHSYEQYF
TRBV4-1	14	.	TRBJ2-7	.	TGCGCCAGCAGCCGAGACAGGAATACCTACGAGCAGTACTTC	CASSRDRNTYEQYF
TRBV3-1	15	.	TRBJ2-5	TRBD2	TGTGCCAGCAGCCAACTCGGGGGGGACCAAGAGACCCAGTACTTC	CASSQLGGDQETQYF
TRBV6-5	14	many	TRBJ1-2	TRBD1	TGTGCCAGCAATAGCCGGGACAGGGTCTATGGCTACACCTTC	CASNSRDRVYGYTF
TRBV2	15	few	TRBJ1-5	.	TGTGCCAGCAGTGGCCGTTGGGCCAGGGATCAGCCCCAGCATTTT	CASSGRWARDQPQHF
TRBV7-9	16	many	TRBJ1-4	.	TGTGCCAGCAGCTTAGGATTCGGTCCAACTAATGAAAAACTGTTTTTT	CASSLGFGPTNEKLFF
TRBV21-1	16	many	TRBJ2-4	.	TGTGCCAGCACGCCCCGAGGGTGGAGGGCCAAAAACATTCAGTACTTC	CASTPRGWRAKNIQYF
TRBV19	13	few	TRBJ1-2	.	TGTGCCAGCAGGAAACCCTCAACTAATGGCTACACCTTC	CASRKPSTNGYTF
TRBV11-2	16	.	TRBJ1-2	.	TGTGCCAGCAGCCAAGGCAGGGTGGCCCCTAACTATGGCTACACCTTC	CASSQGRVAPNYGYTF
TRBV29-1	9	many	TRBJ2-5	.	TGCAGCGTTGAAGAGACCCAGTACTTC	CSVEETQYF
TRBV20-1	14	few	TRBJ2-5	.	TGCAGTGCTAGAGTACCAAGGGCCCCAGAGACCCAGTACTTC	CSARVPRAPETQYF
TRBV4-2	12	.	TRBJ2-7	TRBD1	TGTGCCAGCAGCCAAGACGGACAGGGCTTGTACTTC	CASSQDGQGLYF
TRBV29-1	13	.	TRBJ1-2	.	TGCAGCGTGGGACGGAATGGGGGATATGGCTACACCTTC	CSVGRNGGYGYTF
TRBV25-1	14	.	TRBJ2-7	.	TGTGCCAGCATAGGTCAGGGAAGCTCCTACGAGCAGTACTTC	CASIGQGSSYEQYF
TRBV30	14	.	TRBJ2-4	TRBD1	TGTGCCTGGAGCGAACGGGACAGGGCGCACATTCAGTACTTC	CAWSERDRAHIQYF
TRBV5-1	15	many	TRBJ1-5	.	TGCGCCAGCAGCTTGTCAGGCGCTGACAATCAGCCCCAGCATTTT	CASSLSGADNQPQHF
TRBV6-4	16	many	TRBJ2-2	TRBD2	TGTGCCAGCAGTCCCTCCGGCGGGGGGGCCGGCGGGGAGCTGTTTTTT	CASSPSGGGAGGELFF
TRBV4-1	17	many	TRBJ1-2	.	TGCGCCAGCAGCCGCCCAGTGACAGGCCGCGCTAACTATGGCTACACCTTC	CASSRPVTGRANYGYTF
TRBV4-3	13	.	TRBJ1-2	.	TGCGCCAGCAGCCAAGATCTGGTTTATGGCTACACCTTC	CASSQDLVYGYTF
TRBV4-3	10	many	TRBJ2-1	.	TGCGCCAGCAGCCAATGGGGCCAGTTCTTC	CASSQWGQFF